The 3 T cell receptor beta chains presented below share a single source sample, sequenced in a study of T cell clonality in common variable immunodeficiency. Whole-study findings and limits: Reportedly, TCR beta sequences from common variable immunodeficiency showed fewer deletions and N-nucleotide insertions.

Assay used: immunoSEQ multiplex PCR; TCRdb lists only in-frame clones, some missing. This set yields just over 15,000 clones and no singletons; the top ten hold about 12%. For these receptors, no antigen is known. Sample: peripheral blood mononuclear cells. The receptors come from a human donor with common variable immunodeficiency.

This clone qualifies as medium-sized. Sequencing ends 3 residues short of the CDR3 end; the germline J gene provides the rest. This chain links TRBV5-1 with TRBJ2-1; maybe TRBD1 (5 bases). Germline loops: CDR1 SGHRS, CDR2 YFSETQ. V gave up 3 bases and J gave up 8 bases, with 18 bases separating them. The CDR3 length is 15 residues. The sequenced part of the CDR3 DNA is TGCGCCAGCAGCTCCAGGGTGGGATTATCGGATGAG. Translated: CASSSRVGLSDE. The CDR3 in its entirety is CASSSRVGLSDEQFF.

A note on this clone: The read is 3 residues too short to cover the CDR3 end, so that end is filled in from the germline J gene. The chain links TRBV7-2 to TRBJ2-2; D call uncertain. The CDR3 length is 13 residues. V was pared by 1 base and J by 9 bases, with 9 bases between. The germline V gene has CDR1 SGHTA and CDR2 FQGNSA. The covered CDR3 bases are TGTGCCAGCAGCTTAGGGTGGGCCAGGGAG. Protein product: CASSLGWARE. The entire CDR3 reads CASSLGWARELFF.

As for this clone: The read falls 3 residues short of the CDR3 end, and the missing part is taken from the germline J gene. Other DNA sequences in the same sample also yield this CDR3. This sequence joins TRBV18 and TRBJ2-1; 12 bases align to TRBD2. CDR1 is KGHSH, CDR2 LQKENI, per germline. The CDR3 runs to 16 residues. V lost 3 bases to trimming and J lost 8 bases; unmatched junction nucleotides: 8. The sequenced part of the CDR3 DNA is TGTGCCAGCTCACCCGCCGGGACTAGCGGGTTACATGAG. Translated: CASSPAGTSGLHE. The whole CDR3 reads CASSPAGTSGLHEQFF.